This record covers a single T cell receptor (beta chain). The record originates from a study of blood T cell repertoires in COVID-19. Study-level background: From the United States, Italy and Spain came samples of acute and convalescent COVID-19. Sources were T cells, B-cell-depleted T cells, or PBMCs; the material itself was cDNA or gDNA.

In the original analysis: Reference gene primer amplification in the assay estimated nucleated cell counts. Data came from immunoSEQ multiplex PCR; TCRdb stores just in-frame clones and leaves some out. V and J calls and clone size are those listed in that table; D and trimming were worked out from the DNA. The table shows 40,000 to 60,000 clones, with 65% to 85% occurring only once. The CDR3 has 12 residues. Trimming shortened V by 4 bases and J by 2 bases, and 8 bases separated the two germline ends. Germline V lookup: CDR1 SQVTM, CDR2 ANQGSEA. The V and J genes are TRBV29-1 and TRBJ1-2; D is ambiguous. Sequencing was carried out using peripheral blood. The sequence derives from a man in his forties or fifties with acute or convalescent COVID-19. The CDR3: CSVVEVNYGYTF. The DNA for the CDR3 is TGCAGCGTTGTCGAGGTCAACTATGGCTACACCTTC. The full variable domain, rest sourced from reference TRBV29-1 and TRBJ1-2, is SAVISQKPSRDICQRGTSLTIQCQVDSQVTMMFWYRQQPGQSLTLIATANQGSEATYESGFVIDKFPISRPNLTFSTLTVSNMSPEDSSIYLCSVVEVNYGYTFGSGTRLTVV.